This TCR beta chain was retrieved from a study of blood T cell repertoires in COVID-19. About the research overall: Material from acute and convalescent COVID-19 was sourced from the United States, Italy and Spain. Nucleic acid was either cDNA or gDNA, and it came from T cells, B-cell-depleted T cells, or PBMCs.

CDR3 size: 16 residues. Germline loops: CDR1 LGHNA, CDR2 YSLEER. The junction had 7 bases not matched to a gene; V was cut back by 4 bases and J by 3 bases. Assay: immunoSEQ multiplex PCR; the TCRdb copy retains only in-frame clones and omits some. Of 150,000 to 190,000 clones listed, roughly 80% are singletons. V is TRBV4-3 and J is TRBJ2-1; 9 nucleotides agree with TRBD1. The receptor was isolated from a man between 60 and 75 years old with acute or convalescent COVID-19. The specimen was peripheral blood. The CDR3 is CASSLGKGQGYNEQFF. The CDR3 region has the DNA TGCGCCAGCAGCCTGGGAAAGGGACAGGGCTACAATGAGCAGTTCTTC.